This T cell receptor (beta chain) was identified during a study of cytomegalovirus exposure and HLA in healthy donors. Study observations and caveats: Earlier analysis found most TCR beta V segments productive about 87% or about 30% of the time. Some segments of the V type, notably TRBV6-2 and TRBV6-3, were excluded as indistinguishable.

The PCR used 60 Vbeta and 13 Jbeta primers. Sequencing used immunoSEQ multiplex PCR; TCRdb keeps in-frame clones, though not all of them. The sample lists about 180,000 clones; about four fifths were seen once. The length of the CDR3 is 14 residues. Deletions cut 4 bases from V and 6 bases from J, with 13 bases between. Germline CDR1 reads MDHEN; CDR2 reads SYDVKM. Comments on this clone: Its matching antigen is unknown.

The study sampled nominally healthy donors, though unrecorded immune exposures were likely. Source material: PBMCs. The V and J genes are TRBV28 and TRBJ1-5, with D possibly TRBD1 on 6 matching bases. This TCR came from a male donor in good health and CMV-seronegative. CDR3 sequence: CASSSTRGIQPQHF. The CDR3, as DNA: TGTGCCAGCAGTTCAACCAGGGGAATTCAGCCCCAGCATTTT.